This paragraph reports one TCR beta chain. The antigen it recognizes is unknown. Qualities for individual bases were not recorded, and no much larger clone is one base off. This specimen comes from a study of shared clonotypes between healthy human individuals (dated by TCRdb to the early 2020s). Regarding the study in general: The cohort included a few men and a couple of women between 18 and 49 years of age. Per donor, leukapheresis produced somewhere between about 0.94 and 10 billion PBMCs. Per donor, three plates each were used for CD4 naive and CD4 memory, two for CD8 naive, and one for CD8 memory. The study deeply sequenced blood TCR repertoires of five healthy adults to estimate repertoire size and the extent of clonotype sharing between individuals. Libraries were prepared and TCR repertoires were sequenced by different laboratories using diverse techniques, in order to increase sequencing depth and limit assay-specific biases.

TCR CDR3 regions were amplified from genomic DNA by multiplex PCR using the deep immunoSEQ assay. Extracted genomic DNA from each cell subset was distributed evenly across all wells of several immunoSEQ 96-well plates, and each plate was treated as a replicate. For sorted subsets, 150 to 250 ng of genomic DNA, equivalent to some 30,000 T cell genomes, went into each replicate PCR. Purified libraries were quantified with a Qubit 3.0 fluorometer, sized on a Bioanalyzer 2100, and re-quantified with the KAPA Library Quantification kit. Each immunoSEQ 96-well plate was sequenced on its own single-read 150-cycle Illumina NextSeq 550 flow cell. Turning to the authors' computational methods: The immunoSEQ output contained only junctional sequences without quality scores, so filtering could not match that applied to full-length reads. To assign V/J genes and CDR3, sequences were annotated using PyIR, a Python wrapper for IgBLAST v1.9, with IMGT germline references. Any read was removed if the V/J assignment was weak (E-value above 1e-6), the CDR3 was missing, or the read contained stop codons, out-of-frame junctions, or ambiguous translated residues. V3J clonotypes were defined as sequences sharing the same inferred V gene, J gene, and CDR3 amino acid sequence. Percentage overlap between repertoires was calculated by dividing the number of shared unique clonotypes by the size of the smaller repertoire. Three approaches were used to assess repertoire richness: RTK rarefaction, the Chao1 estimator, and Recon v2.1 estimates of unobserved clonotypes. Generation probabilities for all TCRbeta clonotypes obtained by the gDNA method from a handful of donors were computed using OLGA. TCRdb retrieved this table from immuneACCESS and kept in-frame rearrangements only. Not all clones are present; in checked studies, unresolved V genes account for under half, and no reason is known for the remainder. V and J calls and clone size follow that table, whereas D and trimming were derived from the DNA. A total of around 2,000,000 clones appear in this sample, around 93% of them only once. The ten largest account for 1.5% to 2% of the sample.

General study outcomes and caveats: Rarefaction of sorted-subset datasets indicated incomplete sequencing despite the large sequencing depth. Clonotypes shared by all four sorted-subset donors showed higher generation probabilities than non-shared clonotypes. Only blood was sampled, and tissue TCR repertoires likely differ from those in blood. Because the study included a small number of donors, the genetic and exposure-history diversity represented was limited. Sharing across a few donors was observed for around 5% of naive CD4, 3% to 3.5% of naive CD8, 2% to 2.5% of memory CD4, and around 0.42% of memory CD8 clonotypes. Estimated clonotype richness was generally larger for naive than for memory subsets. Based on pairwise subsampling, the degree of clonotype sharing among donors was expected to be affected by sequencing depth.

For the CD8 naive samples, CD45RO-negative cells were positively selected for CCR7, yielding a CD45RA+CCR7+ population from which TemRA cells were excluded. Donors were healthy HIV-negative adults with no recently reported acute infections or vaccinations. Every donor was a Caucasian adult residing in Nashville, Tennessee, USA. After blood collection by leukapheresis, PBMCs were isolated using Ficoll-Histopaque density gradient centrifugation and then cryopreserved in the vapor phase of liquid nitrogen. Analytical flow cytometry was used to check the purity and quantity of every magnetically sorted T cell population. Each sorted fraction had its genomic DNA isolated and then quantified by UV absorbance on a Nanodrop 2000c. The sample comprised naive CD8+ T cells from PBMCs. Read against the paper, the sample's cell subset or site label means: CD45RA+CCR7+. This TCR came from a young man in good health. Some clones in this sample may be carry-over from other donors' samples.

The DNA sequence is TGCGCCAGCAGCCAAGACCCTGGGAGCCAGCACCGCACAGATACGCAGTATTTT. This codes for CASSQDPGSQHRTDTQYF. The rearranged chain carries TRBV4-3 and TRBJ2-3; TRBD2 is a weak D gene call, 5 bases matching. V gives up 0 bases and J gives up 1 base, and the segment between their germline ends measures 17 bases. The germline V gene sets CDR1 to LGHNA and CDR2 to YSLEER. There are 18 amino acids in the CDR3, from cysteine to phenylalanine inclusive. The kept DNA is CDR3 alone, 54 bases in frame from the first base.